The clone carrying this TCR beta chain was seen a single time. Its cognate antigen is unknown. The record originates from a study of T cell responses to AZD1222 COVID-19 vaccine. Assay: immunoSEQ multiplex PCR; the TCRdb copy retains only in-frame clones and omits some. In the table there are more than 95,000 clones, more than 80% of which are singletons. Looked up from germline, CDR1 is SGHVS and CDR2 is FNYEAQ. The CDR3 is 18 amino acids. The V segment lost 4 bases and the J segment 5 bases; nucleotides outside the gene matches: 16. Findings of the study overall: Among spike-specific TCRs, nearly half reportedly target unmutated variant regions.

The source material was peripheral blood, sampled on day 0 of AZD1222 vaccination. The TCR comes from an adult in good health. The V call is TRBV7-6, the J call TRBJ2-1; 8 positions match TRBD2. Here the CDR3 DNA reads TGTGCCAGCAGCTCTAATACCCTTGCCGGACTAGCCCACAATGAGCAGTTCTTC. The encoded protein is CASSSNTLAGLAHNEQFF.